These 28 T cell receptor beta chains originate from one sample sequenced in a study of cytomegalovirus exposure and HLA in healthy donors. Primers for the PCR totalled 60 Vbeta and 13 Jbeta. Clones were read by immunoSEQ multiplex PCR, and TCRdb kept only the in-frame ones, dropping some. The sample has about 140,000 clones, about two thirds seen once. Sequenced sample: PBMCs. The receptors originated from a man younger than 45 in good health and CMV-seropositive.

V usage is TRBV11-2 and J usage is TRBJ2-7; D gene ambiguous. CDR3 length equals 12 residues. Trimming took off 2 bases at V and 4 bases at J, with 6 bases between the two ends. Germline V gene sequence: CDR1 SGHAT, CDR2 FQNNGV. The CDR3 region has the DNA TGTGCCAGCAGCTTACGCGGTTACGAGCAGTACTTC. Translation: CASSLRGYEQYF.

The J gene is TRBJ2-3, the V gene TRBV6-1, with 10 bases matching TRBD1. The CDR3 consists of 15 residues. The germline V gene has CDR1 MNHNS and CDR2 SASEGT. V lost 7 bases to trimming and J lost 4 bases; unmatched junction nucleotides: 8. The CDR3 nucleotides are TGTGCCAGCAAAATGGGACAGGGGTCTGCAGATACGCAGTATTTT. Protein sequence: CASKMGQGSADTQYF.

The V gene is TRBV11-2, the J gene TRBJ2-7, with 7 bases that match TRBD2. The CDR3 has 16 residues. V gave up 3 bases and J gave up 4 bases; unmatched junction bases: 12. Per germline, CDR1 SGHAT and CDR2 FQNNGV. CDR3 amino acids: CASSFGRRESLYEQYF. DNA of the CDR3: TGTGCCAGCAGCTTCGGGCGGCGGGAGAGCTTATACGAGCAGTACTTC.

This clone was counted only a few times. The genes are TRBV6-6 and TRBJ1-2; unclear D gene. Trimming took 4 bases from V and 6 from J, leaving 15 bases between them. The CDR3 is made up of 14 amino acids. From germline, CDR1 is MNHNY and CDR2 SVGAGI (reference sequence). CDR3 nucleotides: TGTGCCAGCAGTTCTCTAGGAGGGTTCGATGGCTACACCTTC. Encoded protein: CASSSLGGFDGYTF.

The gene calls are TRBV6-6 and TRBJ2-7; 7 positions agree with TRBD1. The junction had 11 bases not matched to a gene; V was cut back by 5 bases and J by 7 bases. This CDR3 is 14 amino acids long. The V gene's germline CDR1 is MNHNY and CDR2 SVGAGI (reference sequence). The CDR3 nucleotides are TGTGCCAGCAGTCCAGGACAGGCTCCGATAGAGCAGTACTTC. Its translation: CASSPGQAPIEQYF.

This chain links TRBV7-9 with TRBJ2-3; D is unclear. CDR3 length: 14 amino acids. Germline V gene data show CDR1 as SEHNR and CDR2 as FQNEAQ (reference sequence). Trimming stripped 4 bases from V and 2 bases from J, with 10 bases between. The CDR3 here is CASSSRLSTDTQYF. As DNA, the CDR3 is TGTGCCAGCAGCTCCAGACTCTCCACAGATACGCAGTATTTT.

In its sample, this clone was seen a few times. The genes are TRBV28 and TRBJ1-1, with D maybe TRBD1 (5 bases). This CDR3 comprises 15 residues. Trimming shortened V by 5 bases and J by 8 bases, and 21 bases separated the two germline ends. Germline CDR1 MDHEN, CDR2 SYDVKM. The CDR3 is CASSLPGIGTGEAFF. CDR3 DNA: TGTGCCAGCAGTCTACCGGGGATAGGGACTGGCGAAGCTTTCTTT.

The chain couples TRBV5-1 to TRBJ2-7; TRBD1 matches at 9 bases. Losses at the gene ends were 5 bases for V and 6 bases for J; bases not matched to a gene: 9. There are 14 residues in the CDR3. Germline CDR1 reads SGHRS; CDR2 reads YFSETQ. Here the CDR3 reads CASSPGQGISEQYF. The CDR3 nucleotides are TGCGCCAGCAGTCCGGGACAGGGTATTTCCGAGCAGTACTTC.

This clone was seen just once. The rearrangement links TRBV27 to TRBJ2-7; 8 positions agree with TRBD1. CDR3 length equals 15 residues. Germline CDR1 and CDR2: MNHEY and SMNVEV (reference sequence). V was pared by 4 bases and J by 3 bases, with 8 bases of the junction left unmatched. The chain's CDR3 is CASSSGQGTNYEQYF. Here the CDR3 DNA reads TGTGCCAGCAGTTCCGGACAGGGCACAAACTACGAGCAGTACTTC.

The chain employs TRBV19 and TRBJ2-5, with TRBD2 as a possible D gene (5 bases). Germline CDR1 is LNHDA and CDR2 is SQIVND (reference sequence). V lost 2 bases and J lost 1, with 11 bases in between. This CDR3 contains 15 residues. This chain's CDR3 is CASSISPEVQETQYF. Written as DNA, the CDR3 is TGTGCCAGTAGTATATCTCCGGAGGTCCAAGAGACCCAGTACTTC.

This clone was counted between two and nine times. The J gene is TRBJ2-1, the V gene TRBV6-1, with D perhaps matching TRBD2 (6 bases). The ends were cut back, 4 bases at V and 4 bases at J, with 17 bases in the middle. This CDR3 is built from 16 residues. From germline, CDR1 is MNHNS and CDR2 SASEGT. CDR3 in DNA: TGTGCCAGCAGTGGATCCACTAGCCCCCCGTACAATGAGCAGTTCTTC. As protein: CASSGSTSPPYNEQFF.

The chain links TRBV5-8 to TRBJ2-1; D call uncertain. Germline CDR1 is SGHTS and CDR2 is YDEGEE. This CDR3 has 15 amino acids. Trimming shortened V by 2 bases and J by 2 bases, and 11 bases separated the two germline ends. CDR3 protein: CASSFRGKTYNEQFF. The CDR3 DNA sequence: TGTGCCAGCAGCTTCCGCGGTAAGACCTACAATGAGCAGTTCTTC.

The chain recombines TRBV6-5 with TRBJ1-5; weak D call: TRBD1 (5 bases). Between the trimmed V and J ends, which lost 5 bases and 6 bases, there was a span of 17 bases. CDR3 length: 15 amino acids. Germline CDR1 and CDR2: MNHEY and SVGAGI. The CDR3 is CASSGITGGSQPQHF. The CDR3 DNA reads TGTGCCAGCAGTGGAATAACAGGTGGCAGTCAGCCCCAGCATTTT.

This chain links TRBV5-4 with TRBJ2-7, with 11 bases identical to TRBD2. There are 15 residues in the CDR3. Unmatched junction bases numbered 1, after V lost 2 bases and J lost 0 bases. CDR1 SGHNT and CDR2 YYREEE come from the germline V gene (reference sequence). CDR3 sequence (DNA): TGTGCCAGCAGCTTAACTAGCGGGAGCTCCTACGAGCAGTACTTC. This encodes CASSLTSGSSYEQYF.

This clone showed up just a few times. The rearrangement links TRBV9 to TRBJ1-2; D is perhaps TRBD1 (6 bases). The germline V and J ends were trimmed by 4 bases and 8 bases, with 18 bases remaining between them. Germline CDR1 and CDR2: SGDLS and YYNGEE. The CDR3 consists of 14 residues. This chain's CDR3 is CASSIRQAEVGYTF. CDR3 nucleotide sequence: TGTGCCAGCAGCATCCGACAGGCAGAGGTGGGCTACACCTTC.

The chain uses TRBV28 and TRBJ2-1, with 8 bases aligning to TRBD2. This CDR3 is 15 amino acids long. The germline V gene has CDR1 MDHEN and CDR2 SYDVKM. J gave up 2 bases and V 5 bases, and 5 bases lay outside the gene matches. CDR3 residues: CASSVPGLAYNEQFF. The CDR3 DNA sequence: TGTGCCAGCAGTGTACCGGGACTAGCCTACAATGAGCAGTTCTTC.

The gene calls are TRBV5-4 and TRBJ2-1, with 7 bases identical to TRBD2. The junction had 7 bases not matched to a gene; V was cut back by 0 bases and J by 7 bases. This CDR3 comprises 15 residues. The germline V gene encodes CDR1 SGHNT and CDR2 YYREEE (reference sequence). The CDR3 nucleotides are TGTGCCAGCAGCTTGGGCGGGAGTCTGGGTAATGAGCAGTTCTTC. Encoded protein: CASSLGGSLGNEQFF.

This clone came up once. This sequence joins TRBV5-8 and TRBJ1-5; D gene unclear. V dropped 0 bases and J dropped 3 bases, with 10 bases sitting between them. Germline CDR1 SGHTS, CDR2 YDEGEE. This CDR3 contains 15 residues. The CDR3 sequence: CASSLVGGDNQPQHF. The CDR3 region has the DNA TGTGCCAGCAGCTTGGTTGGAGGTGACAATCAGCCCCAGCATTTT.

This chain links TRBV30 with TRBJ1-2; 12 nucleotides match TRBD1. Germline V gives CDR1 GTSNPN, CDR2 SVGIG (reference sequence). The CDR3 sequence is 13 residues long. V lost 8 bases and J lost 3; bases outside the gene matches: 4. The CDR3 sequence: CAVGTGGYYGYTF. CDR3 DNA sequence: TGTGCCGTAGGGACAGGGGGCTACTATGGCTACACCTTC.

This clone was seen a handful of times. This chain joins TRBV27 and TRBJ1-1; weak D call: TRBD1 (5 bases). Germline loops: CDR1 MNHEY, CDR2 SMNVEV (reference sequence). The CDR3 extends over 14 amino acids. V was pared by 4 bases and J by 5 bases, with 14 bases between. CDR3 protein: CASSWKGIWTEAFF. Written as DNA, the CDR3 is TGTGCCAGCAGTTGGAAGGGGATTTGGACTGAAGCTTTCTTT.

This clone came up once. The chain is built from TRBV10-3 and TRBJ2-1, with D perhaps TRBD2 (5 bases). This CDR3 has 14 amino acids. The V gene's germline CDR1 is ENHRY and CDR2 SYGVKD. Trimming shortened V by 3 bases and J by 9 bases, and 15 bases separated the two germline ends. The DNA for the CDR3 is TGTGCCATCAGTGAAAGTGGGAGTTCGGGTGAGCAGTTCTTC. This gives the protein CAISESGSSGEQFF.

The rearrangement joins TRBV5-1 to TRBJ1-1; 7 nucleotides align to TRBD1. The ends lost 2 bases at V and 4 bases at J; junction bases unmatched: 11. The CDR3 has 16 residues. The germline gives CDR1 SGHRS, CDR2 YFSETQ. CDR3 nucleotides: TGCGCCAGCAGCTTAGGGGTGATAGGGGGCCCCACTGAAGCTTTCTTT. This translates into CASSLGVIGGPTEAFF.

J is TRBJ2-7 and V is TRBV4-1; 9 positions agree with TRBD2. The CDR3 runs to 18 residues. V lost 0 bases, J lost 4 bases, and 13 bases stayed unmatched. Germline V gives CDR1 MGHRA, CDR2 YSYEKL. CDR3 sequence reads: CASSQDSSTLSGSYEQYF. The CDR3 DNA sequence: TGCGCCAGCAGCCAAGATTCATCCACGCTTAGCGGGAGTTACGAGCAGTACTTC.

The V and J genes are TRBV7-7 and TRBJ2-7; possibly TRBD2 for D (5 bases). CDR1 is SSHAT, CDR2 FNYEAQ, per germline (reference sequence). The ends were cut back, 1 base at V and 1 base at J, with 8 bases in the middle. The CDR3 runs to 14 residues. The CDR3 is CASSLGERSYEQYF. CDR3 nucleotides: TGTGCCAGCAGCTTAGGGGAGCGGTCCTACGAGCAGTACTTC.

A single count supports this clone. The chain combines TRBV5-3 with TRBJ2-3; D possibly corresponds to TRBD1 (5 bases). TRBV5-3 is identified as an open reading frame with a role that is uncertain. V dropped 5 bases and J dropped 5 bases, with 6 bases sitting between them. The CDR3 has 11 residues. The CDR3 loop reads CARRGRDTQYF. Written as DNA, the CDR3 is TGTGCCAGAAGGGGGCGAGATACGCAGTATTTT.

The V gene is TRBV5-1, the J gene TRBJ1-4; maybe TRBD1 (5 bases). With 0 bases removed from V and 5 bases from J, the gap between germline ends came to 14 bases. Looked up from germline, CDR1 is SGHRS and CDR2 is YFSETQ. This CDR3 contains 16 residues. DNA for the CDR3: TGCGCCAGCAGCTTGGGGGGGGAAGGCACGAATGAAAAACTGTTTTTT. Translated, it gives CASSLGGEGTNEKLFF.

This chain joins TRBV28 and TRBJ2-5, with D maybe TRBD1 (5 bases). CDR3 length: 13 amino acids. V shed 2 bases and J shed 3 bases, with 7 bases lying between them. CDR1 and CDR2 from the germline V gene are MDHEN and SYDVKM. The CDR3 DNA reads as TGTGCCAGCAGTTTAGGGGCTAAAGAGACCCAGTACTTC. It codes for CASSLGAKETQYF.

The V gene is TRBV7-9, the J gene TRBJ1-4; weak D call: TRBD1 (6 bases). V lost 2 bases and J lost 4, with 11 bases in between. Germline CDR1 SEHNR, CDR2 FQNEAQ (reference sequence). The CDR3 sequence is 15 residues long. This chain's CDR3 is CASSLQGLVNEKLFF. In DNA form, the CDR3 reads TGTGCCAGCAGCTTACAGGGGCTTGTTAATGAAAAACTGTTTTTT.